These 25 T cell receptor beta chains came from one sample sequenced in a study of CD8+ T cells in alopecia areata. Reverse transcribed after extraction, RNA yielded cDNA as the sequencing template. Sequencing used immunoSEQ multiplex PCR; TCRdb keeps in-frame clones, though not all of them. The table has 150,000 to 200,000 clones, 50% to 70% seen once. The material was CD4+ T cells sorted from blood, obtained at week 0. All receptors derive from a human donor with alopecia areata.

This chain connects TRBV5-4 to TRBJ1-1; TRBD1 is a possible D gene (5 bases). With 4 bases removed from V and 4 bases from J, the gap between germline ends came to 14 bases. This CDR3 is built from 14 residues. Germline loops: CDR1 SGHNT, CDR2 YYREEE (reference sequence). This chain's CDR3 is CASSPPGGFTEAFF. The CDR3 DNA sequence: TGTGCCAGCAGCCCTCCGGGGGGTTTCACTGAAGCTTTCTTT.

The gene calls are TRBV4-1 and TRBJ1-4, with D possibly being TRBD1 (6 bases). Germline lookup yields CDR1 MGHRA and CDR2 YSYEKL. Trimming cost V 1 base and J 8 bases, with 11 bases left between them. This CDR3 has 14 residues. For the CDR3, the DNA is TGCGCCAGCAGCCAAGTGCGGGGGGCAGAAAAACTGTTTTTT. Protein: CASSQVRGAEKLFF.

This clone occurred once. The CDR3: CASSGTVYGYTF. CDR3 nucleotide sequence: TGTGCCAGCAGTGGGACAGTCTATGGCTACACCTTC. This sequence joins TRBV2 and TRBJ1-2, with D perhaps TRBD1 (6 bases). V gave up 4 bases and J gave up 4 bases, with 7 bases separating them. The CDR3 sequence is 12 residues long. Germline V lookup: CDR1 SNHLY, CDR2 FYNNEI.

The CDR3 region is CASSRQGKVYEQYF. CDR3 bases: TGTGCCAGCAGCCGGCAGGGGAAGGTCTACGAGCAGTACTTC. This chain uses TRBV6-6 with TRBJ2-7, with a tentative D call TRBD1 (6 bases). The germline V gene has CDR1 MNHNY and CDR2 SVGAGI (reference sequence). This CDR3 has 14 residues. The V gene lost 6 bases and the J gene lost 3 bases, with 15 bases spanning the gap.

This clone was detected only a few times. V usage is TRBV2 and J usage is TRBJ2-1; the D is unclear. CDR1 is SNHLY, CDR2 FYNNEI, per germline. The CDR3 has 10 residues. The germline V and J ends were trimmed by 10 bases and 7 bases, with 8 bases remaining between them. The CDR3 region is CATFKNEQFF. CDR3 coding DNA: TGTGCCACCTTCAAGAATGAGCAGTTCTTC.

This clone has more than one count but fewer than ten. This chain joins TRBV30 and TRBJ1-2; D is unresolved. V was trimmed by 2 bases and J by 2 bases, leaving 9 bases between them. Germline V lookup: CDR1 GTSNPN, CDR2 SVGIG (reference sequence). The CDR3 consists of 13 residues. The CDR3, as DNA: TGTGCCTGGAGTCCCGCAAGGAACTATGGCTACACCTTC. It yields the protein CAWSPARNYGYTF. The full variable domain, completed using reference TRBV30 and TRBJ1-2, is SQTIHQWPATLVQPVGSPLSLECTVEGTSNPNLYWYRQAAGRGLQLLFYSVGIGQISSEVPQNLSASRPQDRQFILSSKKLLLSDSGFYLCAWSPARNYGYTFGSGTRLTVV.

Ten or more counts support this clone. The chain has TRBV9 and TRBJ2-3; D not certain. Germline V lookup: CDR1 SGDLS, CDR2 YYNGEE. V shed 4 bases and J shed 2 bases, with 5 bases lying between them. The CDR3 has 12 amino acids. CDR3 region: CASSLDTDTQYF. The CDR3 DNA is TGTGCCAGCAGCTTAGACACAGATACGCAGTATTTT.

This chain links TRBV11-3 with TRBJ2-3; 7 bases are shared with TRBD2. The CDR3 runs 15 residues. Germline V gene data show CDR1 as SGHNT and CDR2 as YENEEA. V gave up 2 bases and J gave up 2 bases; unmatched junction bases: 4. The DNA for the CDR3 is TGTGCCAGCAGCTTACTCGCGGGGGACACAGATACGCAGTATTTT. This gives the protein CASSLLAGDTDTQYF.

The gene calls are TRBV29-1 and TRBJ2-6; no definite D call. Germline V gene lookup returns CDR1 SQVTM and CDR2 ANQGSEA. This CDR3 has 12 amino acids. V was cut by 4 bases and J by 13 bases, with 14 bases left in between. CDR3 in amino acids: CSVVVSSNVLTF. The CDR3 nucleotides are TGCAGCGTTGTTGTCAGTTCTAATGTCCTGACTTTC.

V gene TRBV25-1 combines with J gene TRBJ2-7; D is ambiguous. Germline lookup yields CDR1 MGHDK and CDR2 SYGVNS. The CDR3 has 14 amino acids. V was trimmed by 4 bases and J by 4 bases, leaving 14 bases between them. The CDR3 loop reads CASSAVVPRYEQYF. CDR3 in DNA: TGTGCCAGCAGTGCCGTGGTACCCCGATACGAGCAGTACTTC.

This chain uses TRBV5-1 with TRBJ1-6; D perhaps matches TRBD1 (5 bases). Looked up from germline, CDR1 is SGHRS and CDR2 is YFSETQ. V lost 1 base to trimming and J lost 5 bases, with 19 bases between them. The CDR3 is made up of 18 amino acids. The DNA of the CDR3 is TGCGCCAGCAGCTTGACCCGACAGAAAACAAGTGATAATTCACCCCTCCACTTT. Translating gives CASSLTRQKTSDNSPLHF.

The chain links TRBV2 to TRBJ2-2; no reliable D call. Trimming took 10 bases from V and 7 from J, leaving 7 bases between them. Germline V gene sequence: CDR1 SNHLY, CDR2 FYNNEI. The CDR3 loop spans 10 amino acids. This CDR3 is CAIRSGELFF. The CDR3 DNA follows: TGTGCCATCCGCAGCGGGGAGCTGTTTTTT. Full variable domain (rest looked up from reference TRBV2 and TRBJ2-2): EPEVTQTPSHQVTQMGQEVILRCVPISNHLYFYWYRQILGQKVEFLVSFYNNEISEKSEIFDDQFSVERPDGSNFTLKIRSTKLEDSAMYFCAIRSGELFFGEGSRLTVL.

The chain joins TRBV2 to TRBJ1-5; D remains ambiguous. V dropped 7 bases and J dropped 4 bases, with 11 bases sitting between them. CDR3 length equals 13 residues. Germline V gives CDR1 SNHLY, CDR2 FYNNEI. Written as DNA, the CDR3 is TGTGCCAGCAACCATGGTGGGAATCAGCCCCAGCATTTT. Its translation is CASNHGGNQPQHF.

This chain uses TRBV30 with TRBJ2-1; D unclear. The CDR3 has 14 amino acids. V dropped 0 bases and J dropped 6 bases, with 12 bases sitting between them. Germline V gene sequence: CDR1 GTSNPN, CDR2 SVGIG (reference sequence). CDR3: CAWSVNIVSNEQFF. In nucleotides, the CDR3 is TGTGCCTGGAGTGTAAATATAGTGTCCAATGAGCAGTTCTTC.

In nucleotides, the CDR3 is TGCAGCGTCCCGATTGGGGATACGCAGTATTTT. This encodes CSVPIGDTQYF. This chain joins TRBV29-1 and TRBJ2-3; no clear D gene. The germline CDR1 and CDR2 sequences are SQVTM and ANQGSEA. This CDR3 has 11 amino acids. Trimming took off 6 bases at V and 6 bases at J, with 10 bases between the two ends.

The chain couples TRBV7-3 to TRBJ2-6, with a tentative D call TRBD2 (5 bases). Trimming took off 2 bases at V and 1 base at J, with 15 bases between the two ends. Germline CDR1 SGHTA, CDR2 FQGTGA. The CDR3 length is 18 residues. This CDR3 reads CASSLSASFGSGANVLTF. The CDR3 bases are TGTGCCAGCAGCTTATCCGCTAGCTTTGGGTCTGGGGCCAACGTCCTGACTTTC.

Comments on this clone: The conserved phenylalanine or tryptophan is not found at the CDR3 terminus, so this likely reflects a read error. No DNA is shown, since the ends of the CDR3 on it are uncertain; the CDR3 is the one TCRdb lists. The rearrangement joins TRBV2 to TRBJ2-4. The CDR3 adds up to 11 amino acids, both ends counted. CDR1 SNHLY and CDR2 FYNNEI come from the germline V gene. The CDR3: CASSDPGPEAI.

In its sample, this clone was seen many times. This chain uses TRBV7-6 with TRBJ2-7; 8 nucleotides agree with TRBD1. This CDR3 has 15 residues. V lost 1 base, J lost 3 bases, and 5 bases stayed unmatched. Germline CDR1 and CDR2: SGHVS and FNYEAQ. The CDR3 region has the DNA TGTGCCAGCAGCTTAGGGGGAGGACAGGGCTACGAGCAGTACTTC. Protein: CASSLGGGQGYEQYF.

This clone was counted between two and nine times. The CDR3 reads CASSQDGGESNQPQHF. The CDR3 DNA reads TGCGCCAGCAGTCAGGACGGGGGAGAGAGCAATCAGCCCCAGCATTTT. The chain uses TRBV23-1 and TRBJ1-5; a weak D match, TRBD1 (5 bases). TRBV23-1 belongs to the ORF category, with a function that is uncertain. With 3 bases removed from V and 1 base from J, the gap between germline ends came to 13 bases. The CDR3 extends over 16 amino acids.

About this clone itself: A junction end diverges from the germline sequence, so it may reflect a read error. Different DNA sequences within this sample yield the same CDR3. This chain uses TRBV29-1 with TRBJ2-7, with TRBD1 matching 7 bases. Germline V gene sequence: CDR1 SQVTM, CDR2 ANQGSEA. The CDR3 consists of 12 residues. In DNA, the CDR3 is TGTAGCGTTCGGCAGGGGGTGAGGGAGCAGTACTTC. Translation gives CSVRQGVREQYF.

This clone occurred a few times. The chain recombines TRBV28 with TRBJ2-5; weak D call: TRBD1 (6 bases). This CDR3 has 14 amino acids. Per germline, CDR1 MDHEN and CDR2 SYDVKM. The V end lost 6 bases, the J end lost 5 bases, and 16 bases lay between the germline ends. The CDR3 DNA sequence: TGTGCCAGCAGCCCTACAGGGACGGGGGAGACCCAGTACTTC. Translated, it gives CASSPTGTGETQYF.

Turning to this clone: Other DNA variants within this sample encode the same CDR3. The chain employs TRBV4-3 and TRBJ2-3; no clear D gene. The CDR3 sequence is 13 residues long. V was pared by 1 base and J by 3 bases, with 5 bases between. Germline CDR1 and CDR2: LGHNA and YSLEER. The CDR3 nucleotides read TGCGCCAGCAGCCAAGCGGGTACAGATACGCAGTATTTT. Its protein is CASSQAGTDTQYF.

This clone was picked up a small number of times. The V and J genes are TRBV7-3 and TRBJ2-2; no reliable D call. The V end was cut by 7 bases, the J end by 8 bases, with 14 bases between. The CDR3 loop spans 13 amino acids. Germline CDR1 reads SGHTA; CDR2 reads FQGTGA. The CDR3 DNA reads TGTGCCAGCAACCCTTCCCATGGTGGGGAGCTGTTTTTT. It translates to CASNPSHGGELFF.

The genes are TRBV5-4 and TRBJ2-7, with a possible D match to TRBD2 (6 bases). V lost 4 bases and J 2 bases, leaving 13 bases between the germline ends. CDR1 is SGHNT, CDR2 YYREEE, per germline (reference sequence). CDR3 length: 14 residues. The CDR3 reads CASSRRDFPYEQYF. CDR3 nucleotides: TGTGCCAGCAGCCGCAGGGACTTCCCCTACGAGCAGTACTTC.

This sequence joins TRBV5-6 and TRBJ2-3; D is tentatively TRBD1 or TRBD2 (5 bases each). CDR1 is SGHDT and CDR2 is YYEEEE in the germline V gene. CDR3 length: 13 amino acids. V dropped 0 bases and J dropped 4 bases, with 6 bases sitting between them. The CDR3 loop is CASSLVGADTQYF. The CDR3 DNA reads TGTGCCAGCAGCTTGGTGGGGGCAGATACGCAGTATTTT.